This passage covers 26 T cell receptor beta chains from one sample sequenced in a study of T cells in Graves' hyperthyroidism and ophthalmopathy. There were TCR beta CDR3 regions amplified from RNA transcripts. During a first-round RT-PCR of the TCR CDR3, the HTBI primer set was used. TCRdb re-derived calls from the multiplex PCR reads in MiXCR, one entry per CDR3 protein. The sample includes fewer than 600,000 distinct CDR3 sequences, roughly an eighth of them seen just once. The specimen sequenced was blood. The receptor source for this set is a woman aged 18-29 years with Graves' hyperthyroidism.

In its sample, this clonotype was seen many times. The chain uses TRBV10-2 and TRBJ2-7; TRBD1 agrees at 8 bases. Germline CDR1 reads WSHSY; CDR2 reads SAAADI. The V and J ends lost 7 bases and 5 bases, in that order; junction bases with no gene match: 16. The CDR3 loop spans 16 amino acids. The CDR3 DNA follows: TGCGCCAGCAACTTAAACCCCGGGACAGGTCTCAACGAGCAGTACTTC. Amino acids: CASNLNPGTGLNEQYF.

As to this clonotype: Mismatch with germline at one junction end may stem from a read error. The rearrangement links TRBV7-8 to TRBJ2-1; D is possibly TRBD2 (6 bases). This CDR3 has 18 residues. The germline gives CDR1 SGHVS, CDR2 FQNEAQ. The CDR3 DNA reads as TGTGTCAGCAGCTTACTAGCCAATAGCGGAGGGTCCTACAATGAGCAGTTCTTC. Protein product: CVSSLLANSGGSYNEQFF.

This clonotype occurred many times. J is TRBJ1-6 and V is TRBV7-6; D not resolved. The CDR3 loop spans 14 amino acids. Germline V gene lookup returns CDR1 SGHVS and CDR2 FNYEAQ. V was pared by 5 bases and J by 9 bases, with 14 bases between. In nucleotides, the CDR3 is TGTGCCAGCAGCCCGCGCCGGCTAGGTTCACCCCTCCACTTT. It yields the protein CASSPRRLGSPLHF.

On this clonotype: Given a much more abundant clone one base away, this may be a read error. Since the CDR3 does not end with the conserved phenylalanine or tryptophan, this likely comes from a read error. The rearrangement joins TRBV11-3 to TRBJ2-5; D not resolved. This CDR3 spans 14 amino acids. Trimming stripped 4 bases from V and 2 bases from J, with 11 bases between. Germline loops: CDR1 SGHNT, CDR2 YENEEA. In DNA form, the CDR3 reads TGTGCCAGCAGCTGGTACCTGGGACAAGAGACCCAGTACTCC. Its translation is CASSWYLGQETQYS.

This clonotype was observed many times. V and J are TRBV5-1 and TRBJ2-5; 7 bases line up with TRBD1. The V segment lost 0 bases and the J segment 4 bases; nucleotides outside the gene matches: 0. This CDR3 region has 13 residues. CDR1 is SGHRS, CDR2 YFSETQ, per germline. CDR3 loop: CASSLDRGETQYF. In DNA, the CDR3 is TGCGCCAGCAGCTTGGACAGGGGAGAGACCCAGTACTTC.

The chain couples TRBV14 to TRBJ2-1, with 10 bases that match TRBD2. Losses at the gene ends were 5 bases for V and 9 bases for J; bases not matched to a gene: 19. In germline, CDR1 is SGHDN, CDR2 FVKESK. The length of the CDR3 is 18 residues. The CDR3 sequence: CASSSVWSSGSAVGEQFF. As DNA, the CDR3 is TGTGCCAGCAGCTCAGTGTGGTCTAGCGGGAGCGCGGTCGGTGAGCAGTTCTTC.

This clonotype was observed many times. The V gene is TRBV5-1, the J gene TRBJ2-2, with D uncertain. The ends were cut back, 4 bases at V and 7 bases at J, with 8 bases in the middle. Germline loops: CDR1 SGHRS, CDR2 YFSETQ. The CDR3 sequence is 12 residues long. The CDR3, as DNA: TGCGCCAGCAGCCGAGTGGACGGGGAGCTGTTTTTT. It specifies CASSRVDGELFF.

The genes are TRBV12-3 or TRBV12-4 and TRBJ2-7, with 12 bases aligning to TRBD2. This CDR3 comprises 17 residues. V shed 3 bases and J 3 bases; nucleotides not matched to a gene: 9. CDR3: CASSFTSGRRWRYEQYF. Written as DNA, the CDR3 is TGTGCCAGCAGTTTCACTAGCGGGAGGAGATGGCGCTACGAGCAGTACTTC.

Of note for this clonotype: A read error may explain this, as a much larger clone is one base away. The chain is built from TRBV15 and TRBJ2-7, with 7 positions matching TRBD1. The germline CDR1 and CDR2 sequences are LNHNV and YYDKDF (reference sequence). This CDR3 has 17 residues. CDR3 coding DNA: TGTGCCACCGGCAGAGATTCAGGCACAGGGGACCGATACGAGCAGTACTTC. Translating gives CATGRDSGTGDRYEQYF.

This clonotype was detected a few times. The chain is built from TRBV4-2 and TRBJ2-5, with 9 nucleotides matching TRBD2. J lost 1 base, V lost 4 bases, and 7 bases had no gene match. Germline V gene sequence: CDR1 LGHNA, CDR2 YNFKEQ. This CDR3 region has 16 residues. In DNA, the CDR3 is TGTGCCAGCAGCCTGGGGGGAGCGGGAGGCCAAGAGACCCAGTACTTC. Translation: CASSLGGAGGQETQYF.

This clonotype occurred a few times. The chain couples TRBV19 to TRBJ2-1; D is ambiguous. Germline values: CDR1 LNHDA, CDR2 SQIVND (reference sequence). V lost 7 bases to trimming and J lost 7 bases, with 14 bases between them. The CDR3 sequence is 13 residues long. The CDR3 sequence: CASTSEWQNEQFF. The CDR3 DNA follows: TGTGCCAGTACCTCTGAATGGCAGAATGAGCAGTTCTTC.

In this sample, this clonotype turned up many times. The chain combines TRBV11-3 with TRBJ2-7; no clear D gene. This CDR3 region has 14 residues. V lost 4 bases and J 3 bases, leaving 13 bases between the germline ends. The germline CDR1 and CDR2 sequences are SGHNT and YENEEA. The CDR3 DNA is TGTGCCAGCAGCTCCTCCCGGCTTGTCTACGAGCAGTACTTC. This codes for CASSSSRLVYEQYF.

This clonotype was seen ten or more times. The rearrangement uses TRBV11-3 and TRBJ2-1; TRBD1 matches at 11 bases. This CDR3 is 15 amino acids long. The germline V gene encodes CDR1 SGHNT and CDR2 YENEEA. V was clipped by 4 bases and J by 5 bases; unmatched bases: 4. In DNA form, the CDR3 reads TGTGCCAGCAGCTCCCGGGACAGGGGGGACAATGAGCAGTTCTTC. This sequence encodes CASSSRDRGDNEQFF.

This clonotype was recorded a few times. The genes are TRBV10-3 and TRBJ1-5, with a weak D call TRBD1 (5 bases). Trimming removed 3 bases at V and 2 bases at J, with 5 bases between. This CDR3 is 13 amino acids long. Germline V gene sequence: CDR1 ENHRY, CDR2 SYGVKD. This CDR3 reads CAISEQGNQPQHF. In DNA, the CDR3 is TGTGCCATCAGTGAACAGGGCAATCAGCCCCAGCATTTT.

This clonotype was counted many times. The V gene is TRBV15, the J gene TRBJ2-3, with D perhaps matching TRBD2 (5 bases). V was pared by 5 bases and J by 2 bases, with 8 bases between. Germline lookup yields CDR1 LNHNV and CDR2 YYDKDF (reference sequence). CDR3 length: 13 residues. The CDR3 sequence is CATSSAATDTQYF. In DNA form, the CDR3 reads TGTGCCACCAGCTCAGCGGCCACAGATACGCAGTATTTT.

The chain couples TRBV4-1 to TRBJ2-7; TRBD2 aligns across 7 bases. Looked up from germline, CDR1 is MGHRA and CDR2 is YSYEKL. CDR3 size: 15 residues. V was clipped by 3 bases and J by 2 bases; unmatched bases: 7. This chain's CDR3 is CASSHSTSRTYEQYF. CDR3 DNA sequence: TGCGCCAGCAGCCATTCGACTAGCAGAACCTACGAGCAGTACTTC.

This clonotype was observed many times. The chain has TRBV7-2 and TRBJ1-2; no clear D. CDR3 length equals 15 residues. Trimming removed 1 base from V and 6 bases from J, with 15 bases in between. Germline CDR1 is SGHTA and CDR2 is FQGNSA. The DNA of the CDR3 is TGTGCCAGCAGCTTAGAAAAGGTCAGCTCTGATGGCTACACCTTC. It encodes CASSLEKVSSDGYTF.

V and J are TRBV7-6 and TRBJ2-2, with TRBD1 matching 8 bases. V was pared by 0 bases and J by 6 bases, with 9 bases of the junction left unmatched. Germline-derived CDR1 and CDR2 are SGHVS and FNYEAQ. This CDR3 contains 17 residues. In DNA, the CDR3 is TGTGCCAGCAGCTTAGCGGTGGGACAGGCCGGTTCCGGGGAGCTGTTTTTT. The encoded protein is CASSLAVGQAGSGELFF.

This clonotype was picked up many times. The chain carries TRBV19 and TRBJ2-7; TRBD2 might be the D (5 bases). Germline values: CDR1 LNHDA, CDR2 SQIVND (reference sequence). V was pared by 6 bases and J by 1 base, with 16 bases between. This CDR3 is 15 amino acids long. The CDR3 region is CASSTGGGFSYEQYF. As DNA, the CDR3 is TGTGCCAGTAGCACCGGAGGAGGTTTTTCCTACGAGCAGTACTTC.

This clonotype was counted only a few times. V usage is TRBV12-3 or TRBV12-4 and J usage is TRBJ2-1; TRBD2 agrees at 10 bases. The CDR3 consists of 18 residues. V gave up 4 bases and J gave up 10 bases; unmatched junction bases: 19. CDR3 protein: CASSWLLTRASGSPEQFF. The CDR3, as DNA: TGTGCCAGCAGTTGGCTCTTAACCCGGGCTAGCGGGAGCCCCGAGCAGTTCTTC.

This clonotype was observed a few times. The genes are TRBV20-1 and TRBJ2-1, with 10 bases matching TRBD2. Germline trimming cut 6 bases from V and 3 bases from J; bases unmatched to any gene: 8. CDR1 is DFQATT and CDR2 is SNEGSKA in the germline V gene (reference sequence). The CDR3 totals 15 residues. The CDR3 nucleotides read TGCAGTGCGACAACCGGACTAGCGGTCTACAATGAGCAGTTCTTC. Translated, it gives CSATTGLAVYNEQFF.

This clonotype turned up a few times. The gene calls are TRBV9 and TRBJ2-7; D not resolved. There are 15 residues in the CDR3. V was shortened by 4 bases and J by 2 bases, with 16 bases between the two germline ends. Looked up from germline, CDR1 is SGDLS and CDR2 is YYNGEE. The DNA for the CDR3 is TGTGCCAGCAGCCCCGATCCGTCGTCGACCTACGAGCAGTACTTC. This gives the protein CASSPDPSSTYEQYF.

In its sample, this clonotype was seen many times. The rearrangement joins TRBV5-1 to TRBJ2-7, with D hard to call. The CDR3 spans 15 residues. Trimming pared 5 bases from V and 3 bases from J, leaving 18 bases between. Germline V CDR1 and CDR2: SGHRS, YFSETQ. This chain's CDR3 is CASSLVPGPNYEQYF. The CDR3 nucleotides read TGCGCCAGCAGTCTCGTGCCTGGACCTAACTACGAGCAGTACTTC.

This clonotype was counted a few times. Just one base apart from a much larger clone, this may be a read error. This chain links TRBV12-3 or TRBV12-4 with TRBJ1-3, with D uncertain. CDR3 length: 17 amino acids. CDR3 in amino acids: CASSLHSDGISGNTTYF. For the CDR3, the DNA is TGTGCCAGCAGTTTACATTCGGACGGCATATCTGGAAACACCACATATTTT.

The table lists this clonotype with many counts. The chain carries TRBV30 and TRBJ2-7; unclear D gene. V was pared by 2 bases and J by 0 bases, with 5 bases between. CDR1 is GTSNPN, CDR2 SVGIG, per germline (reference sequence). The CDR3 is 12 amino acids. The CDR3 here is CAWSTYSYEQYF. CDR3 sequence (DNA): TGTGCCTGGAGTACCTACTCCTACGAGCAGTACTTC.

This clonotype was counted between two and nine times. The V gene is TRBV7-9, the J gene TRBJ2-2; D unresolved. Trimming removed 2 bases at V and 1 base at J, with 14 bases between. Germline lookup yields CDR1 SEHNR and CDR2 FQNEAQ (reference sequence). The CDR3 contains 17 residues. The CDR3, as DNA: TGTGCCAGCAGCTTACTACGGACCACTATGAACACCGGGGAGCTGTTTTTT. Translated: CASSLLRTTMNTGELFF.